This T cell receptor beta chain was recorded in a study of shared clonotypes between healthy human individuals (TCRdb year 2020). Study-wide context: A few men and a couple of women, aged 18 to 49 years, made up the cohort. Per donor, three plates each were used for CD4 naive and CD4 memory, two for CD8 naive, and one for CD8 memory. To estimate repertoire size and how much clonotype sharing occurs between individuals, the study deeply sequenced the blood TCR repertoires of five healthy adults. To increase sequencing depth and limit assay-specific biases, different laboratories used diverse techniques to prepare libraries and sequence TCR repertoires. Each donor's leukapheresis produced roughly between about 0.9 and 9.5 billion PBMCs. Overall results and qualifications from the work: Pairwise subsampling indicated that sequencing depth was expected to affect the degree of clonotype sharing among donors. The small number of donors limited the genetic and exposure-history diversity represented. Incomplete sequencing was indicated by rarefaction of sorted-subset datasets, despite the large sequencing depth. Naive subsets generally had larger estimated clonotype richness than memory subsets. Compared with non-shared clonotypes, the clonotypes found in all four sorted-subset donors had higher generation probabilities. Sampling was limited to blood, and TCR repertoires in tissue likely differ from TCR repertoires in blood. When a handful of donors were compared, the shared fraction of clonotypes was about 5.2% for naive CD4, 3% to 4% for naive CD8, roughly 2.5% for memory CD4, and around 0.37% for memory CD8.

Using the deep immunoSEQ assay, TCR CDR3 regions were amplified from genomic DNA by multiplex PCR. Extracted genomic DNA from each cell subset was spread evenly across all wells of several immunoSEQ 96-well plates, with each plate serving as a replicate. For sorted subsets, each replicate PCR was loaded with around 220 ng genomic DNA, equivalent to 32,000 or so T cell genomes. The purified libraries were quantified using a Qubit 3.0 fluorometer, sized with a Bioanalyzer 2100, and then quantified again using the KAPA Library Quantification kit. Every immunoSEQ 96-well plate was sequenced on a dedicated single-read 150-cycle Illumina NextSeq 550 flow cell. From the authors' description of their analysis: The immunoSEQ output contained only junctional sequences without quality scores, so filtering could not match that applied to full-length reads. To assign V/J genes and CDR3, sequences were annotated against IMGT germline references using PyIR, a Python wrapper for IgBLAST v1.9. Reads with weak V/J assignments (E-value above 1e-6), missing CDR3, stop codons, out-of-frame junctions, or ambiguous translated residues were removed. V3J clonotypes were defined as sequences sharing the same inferred V gene, J gene, and CDR3 amino acid sequence. Percentage overlap between repertoires was computed as shared unique clonotypes divided by the size of the smaller repertoire. RTK rarefaction, the Chao1 estimator, and Recon v2.1 estimates of unobserved clonotypes were used to assess repertoire richness. Generation probabilities for all TCRbeta clonotypes obtained by the gDNA method from a few donors were computed using OLGA. This is the immuneACCESS table as TCRdb keeps it, with only in-frame sequences that have V and J called. A part of the clones is gone; compared with another copy, unresolved V genes explain less than half, and the rest is unexplained. That table gives V, J and clone size, and the DNA gave D and trimming. Within this sample are 2 million or so clones, with less than 95% of them counted one time only. Around 1.1% of the sample is in the top ten clones.

Turning to this clone: Its antigen is currently not known. Per-nucleotide qualities are absent, and no much larger clonotype sits a single base away.

V lost 1 base and J lost 9 bases; the stretch between them is 7 bases long. The CDR3, from cysteine to phenylalanine, totals 12 residues. The CDR3 DNA has 36 bases and is translated from base 1. Reading the germline V gene (reference sequence) gives CDR1 PRHDT and CDR2 FYEKMQ. CD8 naive samples were CD45RO-negative cells positively selected for CCR7, giving a CD45RA+CCR7+ population that excluded TemRA cells. The donors were healthy, HIV-negative adults with no recently reported acute infections or vaccinations. Every donor was a Caucasian adult living in Nashville, Tennessee, USA. Blood was collected by leukapheresis, and PBMCs were isolated by Ficoll-Histopaque density gradient centrifugation and then cryopreserved in liquid nitrogen vapor phase. Purity and quantity of every magnetically sorted T cell population were checked by analytical flow cytometry. From each sorted fraction, genomic DNA was isolated and quantified by UV absorbance on a Nanodrop 2000c.

The sequence joins TRBV13 to TRBJ2-1, with the D segment identity uncertain. The receptor was derived from a man aged 18 to 29 in good health. Material for sequencing was naive CD8+ T cells sorted from blood. This specimen's cell subset or site label, per the study, means: CD45RA+CCR7+. The DNA sequence is as follows: TGTGCCAGCAGCTTAGACGTCGGTGAGCAGTTCTTC. Its protein product is CASSLDVGEQFF.